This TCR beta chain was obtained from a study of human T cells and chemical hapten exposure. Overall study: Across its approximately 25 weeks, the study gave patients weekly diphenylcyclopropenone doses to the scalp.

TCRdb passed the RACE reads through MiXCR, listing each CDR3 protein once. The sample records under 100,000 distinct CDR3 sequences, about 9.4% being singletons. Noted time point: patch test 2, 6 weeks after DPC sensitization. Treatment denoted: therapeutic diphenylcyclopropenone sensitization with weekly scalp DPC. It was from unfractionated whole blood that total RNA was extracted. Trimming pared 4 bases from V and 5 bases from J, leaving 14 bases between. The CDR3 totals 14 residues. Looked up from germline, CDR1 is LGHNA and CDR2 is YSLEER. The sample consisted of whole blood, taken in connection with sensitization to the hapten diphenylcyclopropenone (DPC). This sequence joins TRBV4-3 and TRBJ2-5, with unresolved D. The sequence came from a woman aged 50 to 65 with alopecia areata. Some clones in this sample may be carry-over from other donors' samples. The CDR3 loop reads CASSPFIDLETQYF. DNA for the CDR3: TGCGCCAGCAGCCCTTTCATCGATTTGGAGACCCAGTACTTC.